Presented here are 22 T cell receptor beta chains from one specimen sequenced in a study of blood T cell repertoires in COVID-19 (TCRdb year 2020). Libraries were made using the immunoSEQ multiplex PCR assay. Drawn from immuneACCESS, this table holds only the in-frame rearrangements with V and J called that TCRdb kept. Clones are partly lost; checked studies trace under half to an unresolved V gene and leave the rest unexplained. The sample records 650,000 to 800,000 clones, around 89% of which are singletons. The top ten clones comprise approximately 0.25% of the sample. The specimen was peripheral blood. The receptors shown here come from a woman aged 18-29 years with acute or convalescent COVID-19.

This chain links TRBV19 with TRBJ1-2; 7 nucleotides agree with TRBD1. Trimming cost V 5 bases and J 5 bases; bases outside gene matches: 14. Per germline, CDR1 LNHDA and CDR2 SQIVND (reference sequence). The CDR3 totals 16 residues. The CDR3 is CASSERDRVPRYGYTF. The CDR3, as DNA: TGTGCCAGTAGTGAGCGAGACAGGGTTCCCCGTTATGGCTACACCTTC.

In nucleotides, the CDR3 is TGTGCCAGTAGTATAGCTCTCTCCTACGAGCAGTACTTC. Its protein product is CASSIALSYEQYF. The chain joins TRBV19 to TRBJ2-7; D is unclear. This CDR3 is 13 amino acids long. The V gene lost 1 base and the J gene lost 0 bases, with 4 bases spanning the gap. Germline values: CDR1 LNHDA, CDR2 SQIVND (reference sequence).

The chain is built from TRBV6-2 or TRBV6-3 and TRBJ1-5, with D possibly matching TRBD1 (5 bases). V lost 2 bases to trimming and J lost 0 bases, with 14 bases between them. Germline V gene sequence: CDR1 MNHEY, CDR2 SVGEGT. The CDR3 is made up of 17 amino acids. CDR3 in amino acids: CASSYRGGGISNQPQHF. For the CDR3, the DNA is TGTGCCAGCAGTTACCGTGGGGGGGGGATTAGCAATCAGCCCCAGCATTTT.

This chain links TRBV5-1 with TRBJ1-6; possibly TRBD1 for D (5 bases). The length of the CDR3 is 17 residues. Trimming shortened V by 4 bases and J by 0 bases, and 14 bases separated the two germline ends. Germline values: CDR1 SGHRS, CDR2 YFSETQ. The CDR3 reads CASSPTPDSSYNSPLHF. The DNA of the CDR3 is TGCGCCAGCAGCCCGACCCCCGACAGCTCCTATAATTCACCCCTCCACTTT.

The genes are TRBV28 and TRBJ1-1; 9 nucleotides line up with TRBD1. J lost 7 bases, V lost 5 bases, and 5 bases had no gene match. Germline CDR1 MDHEN, CDR2 SYDVKM. The CDR3 length is 13 residues. CDR3 nucleotides: TGTGCCAGCAGTCCTGTGGGACAGGGTGAAGCTTTCTTT. It yields the protein CASSPVGQGEAFF.

V is TRBV30 and J is TRBJ1-2; TRBD1 matches 10 bases. V dropped 4 bases and J dropped 8; count of bases not matched to a gene: 10. The CDR3 is 14 residues long. Germline values: CDR1 GTSNPN, CDR2 SVGIG (reference sequence). CDR3 loop: CAWTGEGTGEGYTF. The DNA of the CDR3 is TGTGCCTGGACTGGAGAGGGGACAGGGGAAGGCTACACCTTC. Drawing the rest from reference TRBV30 and TRBJ1-2, the complete variable domain is SQTIHQWPATLVQPVGSPLSLECTVEGTSNPNLYWYRQAAGRGLQLLFYSVGIGQISSEVPQNLSASRPQDRQFILSSKKLLLSDSGFYLCAWTGEGTGEGYTFGSGTRLTVV.

This chain uses TRBV19 with TRBJ1-2, with D possibly being TRBD1 (5 bases). Germline CDR1 is LNHDA and CDR2 is SQIVND (reference sequence). V was clipped by 10 bases and J by 0 bases, with 12 bases between them. The length of the CDR3 is 13 residues. The CDR3 here is CATSDKPNYGYTF. The CDR3, as DNA: TGTGCCACTTCGGACAAGCCTAACTATGGCTACACCTTC.

The chain carries TRBV5-6 and TRBJ1-6; 9 nucleotides line up with TRBD1. Germline V gene data show CDR1 as SGHDT and CDR2 as YYEEEE. This CDR3 comprises 14 residues. V lost 6 bases and J lost 7; bases outside the gene matches: 5. The CDR3 loop reads CASNAGTGNSPLHF. Here the CDR3 DNA reads TGTGCCAGCAACGCCGGGACAGGGAATTCACCCCTCCACTTT.

V gene TRBV6-5 combines with J gene TRBJ1-2; D perhaps matches TRBD1 (5 bases). Trimming removed 6 bases at V and 8 bases at J, with 13 bases between. CDR1 MNHEY and CDR2 SVGAGI come from the germline V gene. The CDR3 covers 12 residues. The CDR3 protein is CASRQGERGYTF. CDR3 nucleotide sequence: TGTGCCAGCAGGCAGGGTGAAAGGGGCTACACCTTC.

V and J are TRBV4-1 and TRBJ1-1; TRBD1 matches 9 bases. This CDR3 contains 14 residues. The trim removed 6 bases at V and 5 bases at J, leaving 7 bases unmatched. CDR1 is MGHRA, CDR2 YSYEKL, per germline. CDR3 bases: TGCGCCAGCAGGGCGGGGGACAGGGCGACTGAAGCTTTCTTT. Amino acids: CASRAGDRATEAFF.

The chain has TRBV19 and TRBJ2-7; maybe TRBD1 (6 bases). Trimming removed 7 bases from V and 6 bases from J, with 19 bases in between. Germline lookup yields CDR1 LNHDA and CDR2 SQIVND (reference sequence). This CDR3 region has 14 residues. The CDR3 reads CASTPGHRRFEQYF. CDR3 in DNA: TGTGCCAGTACACCGGGACACCGAAGGTTCGAGCAGTACTTC.

This clone occurred once. The DNA for the CDR3 is TGTGCCAGTACCGAGACAGGGCGGGATGGCTACACCTTC. This encodes CASTETGRDGYTF. This chain uses TRBV19 with TRBJ1-2; 7 nucleotides agree with TRBD1. Trimming at V came to 7 bases and at J to 6 bases, leaving 8 bases not matched to a gene. This CDR3 has 13 amino acids. Germline V gene data show CDR1 as LNHDA and CDR2 as SQIVND (reference sequence).

V usage is TRBV6-5 and J usage is TRBJ2-3, with a weak D call TRBD1 (5 bases). V dropped 7 bases and J dropped 4 bases, with 18 bases sitting between them. Germline V gene lookup returns CDR1 MNHEY and CDR2 SVGAGI. The CDR3 has 15 residues. The CDR3, as DNA: TGTGCCAGCACCAAAGACCCCGACAGTTCAGATACGCAGTATTTT. It translates to CASTKDPDSSDTQYF.

This clone was seen a few times. The chain recombines TRBV7-2 with TRBJ2-3; D gene ambiguous. The CDR3 totals 11 residues. V lost 4 bases and J 4 bases, leaving 3 bases between the germline ends. Per germline, CDR1 SGHTA and CDR2 FQGNSA. CDR3 nucleotides: TGTGCCAGCAGCTCCGCAGATACGCAGTATTTT. Translation: CASSSADTQYF.

The V call is TRBV7-9, the J call TRBJ2-7; TRBD2 is a possible D gene (6 bases). Germline loops: CDR1 SEHNR, CDR2 FQNEAQ (reference sequence). CDR3 size: 15 residues. With 5 bases removed from V and 2 bases from J, the gap between germline ends came to 16 bases. The CDR3 DNA sequence: TGTGCCAGCAGCATCGCCGCGGGGACTCCCTACGAGCAGTACTTC. It is translated as CASSIAAGTPYEQYF.

This chain connects TRBV12-3 or TRBV12-4 to TRBJ1-1; D unresolved. V lost 3 bases, J lost 11 bases, and 10 bases lay in between. This CDR3 contains 11 residues. The CDR3 spells CASSFGEAAFF. The CDR3 region has the DNA TGTGCCAGCAGTTTTGGGGAGGCGGCTTTCTTT.

J is TRBJ2-4 and V is TRBV9, with D maybe TRBD2 (7 bases). This CDR3 comprises 15 residues. V lost 4 bases and J 0 bases, leaving 11 bases between the germline ends. CDR1 and CDR2 (germline): SGDLS, YYNGEE. In DNA, the CDR3 is TGTGCCAGCAGCTCGGGGGGCGGAGCCAAAAACATTCAGTACTTC. Translating gives CASSSGGGAKNIQYF. Variable domain in full (rest from reference TRBV9 and TRBJ2-4): DSGVTQTPKHLITATGQRVTLRCSPRSGDLSVYWYQQSLDQGLQFLIQYYNGEERAKGNILERFSAQQFPDLHSELNLSSLELGDSALYFCASSSGGGAKNIQYFGAGTRLSVL.

This clone was found once. This chain joins TRBV9 and TRBJ1-2, with 9 bases matching TRBD1. The CDR3 sequence is 14 residues long. V was pared by 1 base and J by 7 bases, with 5 bases of the junction left unmatched. From germline, CDR1 is SGDLS and CDR2 YYNGEE. DNA of the CDR3: TGTGCCAGCAGCGTAACAGGGGGCTTGGGTGGCTACACCTTC. Its translation is CASSVTGGLGGYTF.

This sequence joins TRBV24-1 and TRBJ2-1; D may be TRBD2 (6 bases). Trimming removed 4 bases at V and 9 bases at J, with 21 bases between. The CDR3 runs to 16 residues. The V gene's germline CDR1 is KGHDR and CDR2 SFDVKD. CDR3 amino acids: CATSDPGAQGLREQFF. The CDR3 DNA reads TGTGCCACCAGTGACCCGGGAGCTCAGGGACTTCGTGAGCAGTTCTTC.

The chain has TRBV18 and TRBJ1-3, with 7 bases matching TRBD1. The CDR3 extends over 15 amino acids. CDR1 is KGHSH, CDR2 LQKENI, per germline. V dropped 3 bases and J dropped 2; count of bases not matched to a gene: 4. CDR3 sequence: CASSPGQHTGNTIYF. The CDR3 nucleotides read TGTGCCAGCTCACCGGGACAGCATACTGGAAACACCATATATTTT.

This clone was seen just once. V is TRBV4-1 and J is TRBJ1-1; perhaps TRBD1 as D (5 bases). The germline gives CDR1 MGHRA, CDR2 YSYEKL. The germline V and J ends were trimmed by 4 bases and 0 bases, with 21 bases remaining between them. This CDR3 comprises 18 residues. CDR3 nucleotides: TGCGCCAGCAGCCCTATGTCGCTTCGACAGATCATGAACACTGAAGCTTTCTTT. This sequence encodes CASSPMSLRQIMNTEAFF.

The chain is built from TRBV6-2 or TRBV6-3 and TRBJ1-1; D is unclear. Germline loops: CDR1 MNHEY, CDR2 SVGEGT. Deletions cut 6 bases from V and 1 base from J, with 9 bases between. This CDR3 comprises 13 residues. CDR3 DNA: TGTGCCAGCAGCCCCAGACAGAACACTGAAGCTTTCTTT. Translating gives CASSPRQNTEAFF.